This T cell receptor beta chain was sequenced for a study of cytomegalovirus exposure and HLA in healthy donors. Study-wide results and caveats: The study recorded 160 or so TCR beta chains that were cytomegalovirus-associated. In an earlier analysis, in roughly 580 donors, most V segments appeared productive either ~87% or ~30% of the time. Roughly uniform sequencing depth across donors was assumed, possibly incorrectly. In a later analysis, the majority of CMV-associated beta chains seemingly showed HLA restriction.

The length of the CDR3 is 12 residues. V dropped 8 bases and J dropped 5 bases, with 12 bases sitting between them. Per the germline V gene, CDR1 is MNHEY and CDR2 is SVGAGI. Points on this clone: What it recognizes is unknown.

13 Jbeta primers and 60 Vbeta primers were used for the PCR. Clones were sequenced by immunoSEQ multiplex PCR, and TCRdb holds only the in-frame ones, with some missing. The table has about 69,000 clones, 70% to 75% seen once. The receptor was isolated from a woman aged 30 to 39 in good health and CMV-seropositive. Sample: PBMCs. The V and J genes are TRBV6-5 and TRBJ1-2; D remains ambiguous. The CDR3 loop is CASFARAYGYTF. The CDR3 bases are TGTGCCAGCTTTGCGAGGGCATATGGCTACACCTTC.